The TCR beta chain described here comes from a study of vaccination effects on CD4 cells after COVID-19 (dated by TCRdb to 2022 to 2024). About the study as a whole: Two doses of either the BNT162b2 or the mRNA-1273 mRNA SARS-CoV-2 vaccine were administered to participants. In both COVID-19 convalescent patients and infection-naive vaccine recipients, the study compared SARS-CoV-2 spike-specific CD4+ TCR repertoires from before mRNA vaccination with those from after it. Altogether, some ten COVID-19 convalescent patients and a handful of SARS-CoV-2-naive healthy vaccine recipients made up the full study. Cultures from other donors in the study were sequenced using the Oncomine TCR Beta short-read assay on an Illumina iSeq 100.

Broad study findings and their caveats: Both infection-induced and vaccine-induced clones contracted markedly at late post-vaccination timepoints, which is consistent with waning T cell responses. Only a small number of convalescent patients were included, and no early post-infection timepoints were available, which limited the study. Among healthy vaccine recipients, nearly all vaccine-induced clones were SARS-CoV-2 mono-reactive, and only 1 of 255 was cross-reactive with common cold coronaviruses.

A remark on this clone: What this receptor recognizes is not known. Base qualities were left out, and no much larger clone turns up one base away.

V is trimmed back by 2 bases and J by 5 bases, and the junction contains 7 bases that no gene match accounts for. There are 16 amino acids in the CDR3, from cysteine to phenylalanine inclusive. Only the CDR3 portion is preserved as DNA: 48 bases, with reading frame beginning at the first base. CDR1 and CDR2 are read off the germline V gene as SGHDT and YYEEEE. The ViraFEST assay stimulated PBMC with viral peptide pools and then used TCR sequencing to identify antigen-specific CD4+ T cell clonotypes by expansion. After less than 13 days of culture, CD4+ T cells were isolated with the EasySep CD4+ T cell isolation kit. Negative nucleocapsid antibody results before and after vaccination confirmed that the healthy vaccine recipients had no prior SARS-CoV-2 infection. About 2.1 million PBMC per well were cultured in IMDM with around 5% human AB serum, 7.5 to 10 IU/ml IL-2 and gentamicin, plus 10 ug/ml peptides. Half of the culture medium was replaced with fresh IL-2-containing medium on days 3 and 7. Unless noted otherwise, every peptide stimulation condition was cultured in triplicate wells. PBMC were separated from whole blood using Ficoll-Paque Plus gradient centrifugation and were then either cryopreserved at -140C or used fresh. Overlapping peptide pools spanned the spike proteins of SARS-CoV-2 and the common cold coronaviruses HCoV-NL63, HCoV-OC43 and HCoV-229E. Genomic DNA was extracted from cultured CD4+ T cells with the QIAamp micro DNA kit.

The library relied on the immunoSEQ multiplex PCR assay. DNA from the CD4+ T cells that had been cultured and isolated underwent TCR beta CDR3 sequencing. In the authors' own workflow: Non-productive TCR sequences were discarded, and reads were trimmed to the CDR3 region, with only CDR3s of 7 or more amino acids retained. The MANAFEST web app was used to pick out antigen-specific clonotypes by comparing their expansion in peptide wells with that in reference cultures. To count as positive, a clone had to show expansion at FDR<0.05 compared with the reference and with all other wells, an odds ratio above 5, and a frequency above 0.1% in two replicate wells. Clonotypes significantly expanded in SARS-CoV-2 spike wells and in at least one common cold coronavirus spike condition were defined as cross-reactive. Levenshtein distance calculated with the stringdist R package was used to assess CDR3 similarity, and unrooted trees were constructed with ape in R 3.6.1. TCRdb obtained this table from immuneACCESS and retained in-frame rearrangements with V and J assigned. These tables miss some clones; where compared with another copy, unresolved V genes account for less than half of the shortfall, and the remainder is unexplained. V, J and clone size were drawn from that table, and D and trimming were deduced from the DNA. The sample table lists under 80,000 clones, 70% to 75% of them with a count of one. Approximately 1.7% of the sample is held by the ten biggest clonotypes.

The chain links TRBV5-6 with TRBJ2-2, and 9 junction bases match TRBD1. The material was CD4+ T cells from PBMCs cultured with HCoV-229E spike peptides, obtained before COVID-19 vaccination. The cell subset or site label here, explained by the study, means: HCoV-229E spike overlapping peptide pool stimulation. The source is a human donor who received a COVID-19 vaccine. The nucleotides read TGTGCCAGCAGCTTCGGATACAGGGGGCAGACCGGGGAGCTGTTTTTT. Its translation is CASSFGYRGQTGELFF.